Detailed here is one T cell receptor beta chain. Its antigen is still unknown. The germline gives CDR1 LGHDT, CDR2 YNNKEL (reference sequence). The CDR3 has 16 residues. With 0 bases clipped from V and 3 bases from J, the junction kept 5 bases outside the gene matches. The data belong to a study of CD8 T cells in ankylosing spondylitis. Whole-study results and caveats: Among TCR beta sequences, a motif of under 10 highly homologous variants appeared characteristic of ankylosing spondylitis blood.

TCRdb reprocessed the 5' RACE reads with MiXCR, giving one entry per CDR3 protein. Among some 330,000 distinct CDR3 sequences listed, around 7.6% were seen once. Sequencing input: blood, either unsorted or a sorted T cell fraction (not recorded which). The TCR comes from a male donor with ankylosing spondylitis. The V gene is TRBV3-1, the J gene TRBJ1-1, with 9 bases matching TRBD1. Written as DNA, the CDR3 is TGTGCCAGCAGCCAAGAGGGGACAGGGTTCGACACTGAAGCTTTCTTT. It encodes CASSQEGTGFDTEAFF. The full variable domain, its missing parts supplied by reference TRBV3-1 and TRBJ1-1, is DTAVSQTPKYLVTQMGNDKSIKCEQNLGHDTMYWYKQDSKKFLKIMFSYNNKELIINETVPNRFSPKSPDKAHLNLHINSLELGDSAVYFCASSQEGTGFDTEAFFGQGTRLTVV.